This T cell receptor (beta chain) is from a study of T-cell memory formation after mild COVID-19. Trimming stripped 6 bases from V and 4 bases from J, with 18 bases between. CDR1 MNHEY and CDR2 SVGAGI come from the germline V gene. The CDR3 is made up of 15 amino acids. This clonotype was recorded many times. Its antigen remains unknown. Study results and limitations: There were some responding clones in pre-infection memory, which suggested that cross-reactive memory had joined. CD4+ contracting clones were mainly CM and EM; CD8+ ones, EMRA. From day 15 to 85, contracting clones were balanced between CD4 and CD8, whereas later expanders leaned toward CD4+.

5'RACE primed from the constant segment yielded TCR alpha and TCR beta cDNA libraries bearing sample barcodes and UMIs. A single record per CDR3 protein comes from TCRdb applying MiXCR to the 5' RACE reads. This sample has 560,000 or so distinct CDR3 sequences; 17% occur once, and the top ten carry about 8.1%. Input material: PBMCs or a T cell subset sorted from them (not recorded which). The chain recombines TRBV6-5 with TRBJ1-2; D remains unclear. The sequence derives from an adult woman who had mild COVID-19 (a few samples of this study predate the infection). Cell type and time point are not known. The CDR3 sequence is CASRIIRGSLYGYTF. CDR3 sequence (DNA): TGTGCCAGCAGAATCATTAGAGGATCCCTCTATGGCTACACCTTC.